The 20 T cell receptor beta chains given below trace back to one sample, sequenced in a study of cytomegalovirus exposure and HLA in healthy donors. It was with 60 Vbeta and 13 Jbeta primers that the PCR ran. Sequencing used immunoSEQ multiplex PCR; TCRdb keeps in-frame clones, though not all of them. The top ten hold 4.5% to 5% of the sample, which has about 100,000 clones, about 77% seen once. Sequencing input: PBMCs. The receptor set was obtained from a woman aged 18-30 years in good health and CMV-seropositive.

The CDR3 sequence: CASTLASALTGNEQFF. CDR3 coding DNA: TGTGCCAGCACCCTAGCTAGCGCCCTAACGGGCAATGAGCAGTTCTTC. This chain links TRBV6-6 with TRBJ2-1; TRBD2 might be the D (6 bases). Germline V gene sequence: CDR1 MNHNY, CDR2 SVGAGI (reference sequence). The CDR3 extends over 16 amino acids. Trimming removed 7 bases at V and 6 bases at J, with 22 bases between.

The chain combines TRBV5-8 with TRBJ2-1, with 8 nucleotides matching TRBD1. From germline, CDR1 is SGHTS and CDR2 YDEGEE. The CDR3 sequence is 15 residues long. J gave up 7 bases and V 4 bases, and 10 bases lay outside the gene matches. Here the CDR3 reads CASSPGQALWNEQFF. The CDR3 DNA reads as TGTGCCAGCAGCCCGGGACAGGCCCTTTGGAATGAGCAGTTCTTC.

This chain uses TRBV11-2 with TRBJ2-1, with D perhaps TRBD2 (5 bases). Germline V gene sequence: CDR1 SGHAT, CDR2 FQNNGV. Deletions cut 1 base from V and 5 bases from J, with 12 bases between. The CDR3 has 15 residues. This CDR3 reads CASSLVVSTNNEQFF. In DNA form, the CDR3 reads TGTGCCAGCAGCTTAGTAGTATCGACTAACAATGAGCAGTTCTTC.

The rearrangement uses TRBV27 and TRBJ1-1, with 9 bases aligning to TRBD1. Germline-derived CDR1 and CDR2 are MNHEY and SMNVEV (reference sequence). V trimming: 7 bases; J trimming: 0 bases; junction bases outside the gene matches: 9. The CDR3 totals 16 residues. The CDR3 loop is CASTTHRGLMNTEAFF. The CDR3 nucleotides read TGTGCCAGCACCACACACAGGGGGCTTATGAACACTGAAGCTTTCTTT.

V is TRBV6-5 and J is TRBJ2-2, with TRBD2 matching over 9 bases. The germline CDR1 and CDR2 sequences are MNHEY and SVGAGI. The CDR3 extends over 14 amino acids. The V and J ends lost 6 bases and 1 base, in that order; junction bases with no gene match: 0. CDR3 nucleotides: TGTGCCAGCAGGACTAGCGGGAACACCGGGGAGCTGTTTTTT. Translation: CASRTSGNTGELFF.

The J gene is TRBJ1-2, the V gene TRBV7-2; TRBD1 matches 8 bases. Trimming removed 4 bases from V and 6 bases from J; junction bases left unmatched: 10. Germline V gene sequence: CDR1 SGHTA, CDR2 FQGNSA. The CDR3 contains 15 residues. CDR3 coding DNA: TGTGCCAGCAGCTACAGACAGGGGATTCGGGATGGCTACACCTTC. Protein: CASSYRQGIRDGYTF. The full variable domain, in which reference TRBV7-2 and TRBJ1-2 provide the parts outside the CDR3, is GAGVSQSPSNKVTEKGKDVELRCDPISGHTALYWYRQSLGQGLEFLIYFQGNSAPDKSGLPSDRFSAERTGGSVSTLTIQRTQQEDSAVYLCASSYRQGIRDGYTFGSGTRLTVV.

The rearrangement joins TRBV5-1 to TRBJ2-3, with 7 positions matching TRBD2. V lost 0 bases and J lost 0; bases outside the gene matches: 7. Germline CDR1 reads SGHRS; CDR2 reads YFSETQ. There are 17 residues in the CDR3. The chain's CDR3 is CASSLAVGGSSTDTQYF. The CDR3 DNA reads as TGCGCCAGCAGCTTGGCCGTGGGCGGGAGTAGCACAGATACGCAGTATTTT.

As to this clone: A junction end diverges from the germline sequence, so it may reflect a read error. The chain is built from TRBV7-7 and TRBJ2-7; no reliable D call. CDR3 length: 13 residues. CDR1 SSHAT and CDR2 FNYEAQ come from the germline V gene (reference sequence). The chain's CDR3 is CASSLDLSFEQYF. DNA for the CDR3: TGTGCTAGCAGCTTAGACCTATCCTTCGAGCAGTACTTC.

This chain connects TRBV5-1 to TRBJ2-5, with a possible D match to TRBD2 (6 bases). This CDR3 has 16 residues. Deletions cut 3 bases from V and 4 bases from J, with 19 bases between. Germline CDR1 reads SGHRS; CDR2 reads YFSETQ. The CDR3 reads CASSSSWGLYGETQYF. The CDR3, as DNA: TGCGCCAGCAGCTCATCCTGGGGACTTTATGGAGAGACCCAGTACTTC.

CDR3 DNA sequence: TGTGCCAGCAGTTACTTCTCAGGGGTTGATGAAGCTTTCTTT. Translating it yields CASSYFSGVDEAFF. V and J are TRBV6-5 and TRBJ1-1, with D perhaps matching TRBD1 (6 bases). Deletions cut 1 base from V and 7 bases from J, with 13 bases between. The CDR3 spans 14 residues. Per germline, CDR1 MNHEY and CDR2 SVGAGI.

This clone was seen once. The chain carries TRBV29-1 and TRBJ2-3, with a weak D call TRBD1 (6 bases). The germline V and J ends were trimmed by 3 bases and 0 bases, with 10 bases remaining between them. The CDR3 extends over 14 amino acids. Germline V gene sequence: CDR1 SQVTM, CDR2 ANQGSEA. CDR3 protein: CSVETGTSTDTQYF. In nucleotides, the CDR3 is TGCAGCGTTGAGACAGGCACTAGCACAGATACGCAGTATTTT.

This chain uses TRBV6-4 with TRBJ2-5, with 8 bases lining up with TRBD2. The V gene end was trimmed by 7 bases and the J gene end by 5 bases; junction bases not matched to a gene: 9. The germline gives CDR1 MRHNA, CDR2 SNTAGT. This CDR3 contains 14 residues. The CDR3 DNA reads TGTGCCAGCAAGAAGCAAGCGGGAGCGGAGACCCAGTACTTC. Translation: CASKKQAGAETQYF.

J is TRBJ2-3 and V is TRBV5-4; 7 bases align to TRBD2. The CDR3 extends over 14 amino acids. The V segment lost 4 bases and the J segment 4 bases; nucleotides outside the gene matches: 6. Germline assignment: CDR1 SGHNT and CDR2 YYREEE (reference sequence). The CDR3 sequence is CASSARTSADTQYF. The CDR3 DNA sequence: TGTGCCAGCAGCGCTAGAACTAGCGCAGATACGCAGTATTTT.

The CDR3 DNA reads TGTGCCAGCAGTTTATTACAGGGGATCTTGGAGGAAGATGGCTACACCTTC. It translates to CASSLLQGILEEDGYTF. The V call is TRBV28, the J call TRBJ1-2; 7 bases fit TRBD1. The CDR3 consists of 17 residues. The V and J ends lost 1 base and 6 bases, in that order; junction bases with no gene match: 14. Per the germline V gene, CDR1 is MDHEN and CDR2 is SYDVKM.

Comment on this clone: The sample has other DNA sequences that encode this CDR3 too. The CDR3 sequence: CASSLGTGNTGELFF. DNA for the CDR3: TGCGCCAGCAGCCTGGGGACAGGGAACACCGGGGAGCTGTTTTTT. The V and J genes are TRBV5-1 and TRBJ2-2; 8 positions agree with TRBD1. This CDR3 comprises 15 residues. The V and J ends lost 4 bases and 1 base, in that order; junction bases with no gene match: 3. Germline V lookup: CDR1 SGHRS, CDR2 YFSETQ.

This clone was picked up a small number of times. V usage is TRBV28 and J usage is TRBJ2-7, with D hard to call. V shed 2 bases and J shed 1 base, with 6 bases lying between them. CDR3 length: 13 amino acids. CDR1 and CDR2 from the germline V gene are MDHEN and SYDVKM. The CDR3 DNA follows: TGTGCCAGCAGTTTACGGAGTTCCTACGAGCAGTACTTC. Amino acids: CASSLRSSYEQYF.

The rearrangement uses TRBV7-8 and TRBJ2-3; 7 bases fit TRBD2. Trimming cost V 4 bases and J 8 bases; bases outside gene matches: 9. The germline V gene encodes CDR1 SGHVS and CDR2 FQNEAQ. There are 14 residues in the CDR3. DNA of the CDR3: TGTGCCAGCAGCTCCCCCGGGGGGTTTGTTACGCAGTATTTT. This translates into CASSSPGGFVTQYF. Using reference TRBV7-8 and TRBJ2-3 for the parts outside the CDR3, the full variable domain is GAGVSQSPRYKVAKRGQDVALRCDPISGHVSLFWYQQALGQGPEFLTYFQNEAQLDKSGLPSDRFFAERPEGSVSTLKIQRTQQEDSAVYLCASSSPGGFVTQYFGPGTRLTVL.

The V and J genes are TRBV27 and TRBJ2-2, with 10 bases that match TRBD1. V was pared by 5 bases and J by 3 bases, with 9 bases of the junction left unmatched. The CDR3 is made up of 17 amino acids. Germline CDR1 MNHEY, CDR2 SMNVEV (reference sequence). This CDR3 reads CASSPETGGAYTGELFF. The DNA for the CDR3 is TGTGCCAGCAGTCCCGAGACAGGGGGCGCTTACACCGGGGAGCTGTTTTTT.

The chain has TRBV7-2 and TRBJ2-1; TRBD2 agrees at 11 bases. The CDR3 contains 17 residues. In germline, CDR1 is SGHTA, CDR2 FQGNSA. The V segment lost 4 bases and the J segment 2 bases; nucleotides outside the gene matches: 7. In DNA, the CDR3 is TGTGCCAGCAGCTCAACGGGACTAGCGGTCGCCTACAATGAGCAGTTCTTC. Amino acids: CASSSTGLAVAYNEQFF.

The chain employs TRBV19 and TRBJ1-2, with D possibly matching TRBD1 (5 bases). Germline CDR1 is LNHDA and CDR2 is SQIVND (reference sequence). The germline V and J ends were trimmed by 7 bases and 10 bases, with 22 bases remaining between them. The CDR3 consists of 14 residues. The chain's CDR3 is CASMKEGQDLDYTF. CDR3 DNA sequence: TGTGCCAGTATGAAGGAAGGACAAGACTTAGACTACACCTTC.